This TCR beta chain originates from a study of blood T cell repertoires in COVID-19. Study-wide context: COVID-19 samples, acute and convalescent, were from the United States, Italy and Spain.

Assay used: immunoSEQ multiplex PCR; TCRdb lists only in-frame clones, some missing. In the table there are 50,000 to 75,000 clones, about nine tenths of which are singletons. This CDR3 region has 18 residues. In germline, CDR1 is WSHSY, CDR2 SAAADI. V lost 3 bases and J lost 8; bases outside the gene matches: 18. This sequence originates from a human donor in a cohort sampled during active COVID-19. V usage is TRBV10-2 and J usage is TRBJ2-1; 8 bases align to TRBD2. Sequenced input: peripheral blood. This CDR3 is CASSEPRVAGPGRDEQFF. For the CDR3, the DNA is TGCGCCAGCAGTGAACCTCGGGTAGCGGGGCCAGGGCGGGATGAGCAGTTCTTC.